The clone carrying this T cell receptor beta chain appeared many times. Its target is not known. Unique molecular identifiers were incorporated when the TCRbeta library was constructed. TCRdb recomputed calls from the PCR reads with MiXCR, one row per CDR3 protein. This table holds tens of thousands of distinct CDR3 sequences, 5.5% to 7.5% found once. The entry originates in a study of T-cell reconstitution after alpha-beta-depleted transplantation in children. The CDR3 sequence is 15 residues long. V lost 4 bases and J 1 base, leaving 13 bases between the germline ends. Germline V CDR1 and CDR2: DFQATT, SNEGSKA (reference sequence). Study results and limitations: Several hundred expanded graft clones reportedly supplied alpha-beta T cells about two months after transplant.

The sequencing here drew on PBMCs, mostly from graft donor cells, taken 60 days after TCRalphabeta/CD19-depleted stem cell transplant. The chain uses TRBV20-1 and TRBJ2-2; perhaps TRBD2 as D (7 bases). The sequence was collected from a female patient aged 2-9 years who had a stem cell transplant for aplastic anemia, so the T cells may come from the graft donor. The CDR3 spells CSATKGGQNTGELFF. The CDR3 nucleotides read TGCAGTGCTACCAAGGGGGGGCAGAACACCGGGGAGCTGTTTTTT.